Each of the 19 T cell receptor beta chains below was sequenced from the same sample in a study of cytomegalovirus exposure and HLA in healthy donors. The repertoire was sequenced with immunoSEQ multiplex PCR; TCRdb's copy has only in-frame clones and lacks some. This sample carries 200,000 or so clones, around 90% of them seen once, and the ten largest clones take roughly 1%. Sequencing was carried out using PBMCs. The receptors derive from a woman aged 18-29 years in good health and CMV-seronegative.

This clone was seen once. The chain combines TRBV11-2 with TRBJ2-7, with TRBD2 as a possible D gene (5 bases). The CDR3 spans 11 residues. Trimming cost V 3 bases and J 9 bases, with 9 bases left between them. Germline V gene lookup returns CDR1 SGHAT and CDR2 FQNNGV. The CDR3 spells CASSFPEGQYF. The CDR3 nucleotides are TGTGCCAGCAGCTTCCCCGAGGGGCAGTACTTC.

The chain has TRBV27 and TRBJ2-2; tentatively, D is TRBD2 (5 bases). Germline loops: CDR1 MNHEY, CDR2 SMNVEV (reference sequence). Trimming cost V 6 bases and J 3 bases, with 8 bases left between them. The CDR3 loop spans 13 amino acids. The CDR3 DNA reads TGTGCCAGCAGCCGGACTTACACCGGGGAGCTGTTTTTT. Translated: CASSRTYTGELFF.

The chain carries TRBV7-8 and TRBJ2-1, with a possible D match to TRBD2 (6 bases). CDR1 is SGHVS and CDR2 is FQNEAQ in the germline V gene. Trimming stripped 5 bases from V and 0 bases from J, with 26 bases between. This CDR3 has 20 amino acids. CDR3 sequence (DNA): TGTGCCAGCAGCCCGCGGCTAGCGAGTTTAACCACGGGCTCCTACAATGAGCAGTTCTTC. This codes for CASSPRLASLTTGSYNEQFF. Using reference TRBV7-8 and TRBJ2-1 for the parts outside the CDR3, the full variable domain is GAGVSQSPRYKVAKRGQDVALRCDPISGHVSLFWYQQALGQGPEFLTYFQNEAQLDKSGLPSDRFFAERPEGSVSTLKIQRTQQEDSAVYLCASSPRLASLTTGSYNEQFFGPGTRLTVL.

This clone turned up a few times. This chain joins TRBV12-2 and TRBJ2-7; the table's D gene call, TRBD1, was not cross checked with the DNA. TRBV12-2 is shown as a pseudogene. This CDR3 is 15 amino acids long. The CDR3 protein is CASRSRDRWAYEQYF. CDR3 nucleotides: TGTGCAAGTCGCTCCCGGGACAGGTGGGCCTACGAGCAGTACTTC.

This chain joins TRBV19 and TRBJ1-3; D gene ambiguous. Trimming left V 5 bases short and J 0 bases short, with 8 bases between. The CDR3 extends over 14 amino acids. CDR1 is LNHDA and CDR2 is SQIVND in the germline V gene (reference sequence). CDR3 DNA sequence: TGTGCCAGTAGTCAAAGCCTCTCTGGAAACACCATATATTTT. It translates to CASSQSLSGNTIYF.

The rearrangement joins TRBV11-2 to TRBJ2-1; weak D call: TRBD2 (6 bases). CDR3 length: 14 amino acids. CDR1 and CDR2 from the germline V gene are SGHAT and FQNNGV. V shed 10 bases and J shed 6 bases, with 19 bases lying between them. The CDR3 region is CAIRGRGEGNEQFF. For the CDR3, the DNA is TGTGCCATCCGGGGGAGAGGAGAGGGCAATGAGCAGTTCTTC.

DNA of the CDR3: TGTGCCAGCAGTTTAGTGACAGGGCAGGAGACCCAGTACTTC. Its translation: CASSLVTGQETQYF. The rearrangement links TRBV27 to TRBJ2-5, with TRBD1 matching over 7 bases. Losses at the gene ends were 2 bases for V and 5 bases for J; bases not matched to a gene: 5. The CDR3 is 14 residues long. CDR1 is MNHEY, CDR2 SMNVEV, per germline (reference sequence).

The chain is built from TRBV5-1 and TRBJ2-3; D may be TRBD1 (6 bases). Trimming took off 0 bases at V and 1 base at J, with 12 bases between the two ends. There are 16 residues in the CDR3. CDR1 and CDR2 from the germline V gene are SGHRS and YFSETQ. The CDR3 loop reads CASSLGQALGTDTQYF. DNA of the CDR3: TGCGCCAGCAGCTTGGGACAGGCCTTGGGCACAGATACGCAGTATTTT.

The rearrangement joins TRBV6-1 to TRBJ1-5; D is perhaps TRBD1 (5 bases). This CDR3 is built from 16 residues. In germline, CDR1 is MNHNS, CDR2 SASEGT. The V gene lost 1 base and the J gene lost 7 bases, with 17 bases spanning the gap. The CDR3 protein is CASSEGTRGVGQPQHF. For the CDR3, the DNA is TGTGCCAGCAGTGAAGGGACTAGAGGGGTCGGGCAGCCCCAGCATTTT.

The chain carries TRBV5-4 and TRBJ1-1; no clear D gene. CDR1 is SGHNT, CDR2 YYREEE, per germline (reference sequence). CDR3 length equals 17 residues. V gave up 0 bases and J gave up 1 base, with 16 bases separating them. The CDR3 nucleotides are TGTGCCAGCAGCTTGGCGAGGTCTGGCGGCTCGAACACTGAAGCTTTCTTT. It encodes CASSLARSGGSNTEAFF.

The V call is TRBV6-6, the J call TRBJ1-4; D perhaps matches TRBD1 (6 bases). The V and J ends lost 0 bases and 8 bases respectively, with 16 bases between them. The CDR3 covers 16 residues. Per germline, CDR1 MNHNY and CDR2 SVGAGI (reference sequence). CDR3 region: CASSYSRGRGEEKLFF. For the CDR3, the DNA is TGTGCCAGCAGTTACTCGAGGGGCAGGGGCGAGGAAAAACTGTTTTTT.

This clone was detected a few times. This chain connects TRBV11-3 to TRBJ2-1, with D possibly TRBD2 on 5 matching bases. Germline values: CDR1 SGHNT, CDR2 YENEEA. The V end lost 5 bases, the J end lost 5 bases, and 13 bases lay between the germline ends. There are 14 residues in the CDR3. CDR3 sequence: CASSVNGLNNEQFF. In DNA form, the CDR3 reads TGTGCCAGCAGCGTTAACGGACTCAACAATGAGCAGTTCTTC. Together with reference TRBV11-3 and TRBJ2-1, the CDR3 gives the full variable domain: EAGVVQSPRYKIIEKKQPVAFWCNPISGHNTLYWYLQNLGQGPELLIRYENEEAVDDSQLPKDRFSAERLKGVDSTLKIQPAELGDSAVYLCASSVNGLNNEQFFGPGTRLTVL.

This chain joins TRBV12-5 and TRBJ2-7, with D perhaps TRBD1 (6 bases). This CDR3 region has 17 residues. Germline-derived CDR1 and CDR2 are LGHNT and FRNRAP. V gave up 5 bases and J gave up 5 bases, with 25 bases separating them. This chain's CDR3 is CASGPGTSRTDHDEQYF. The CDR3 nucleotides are TGTGCTAGTGGTCCAGGTACGTCCCGGACAGATCACGACGAGCAGTACTTC.

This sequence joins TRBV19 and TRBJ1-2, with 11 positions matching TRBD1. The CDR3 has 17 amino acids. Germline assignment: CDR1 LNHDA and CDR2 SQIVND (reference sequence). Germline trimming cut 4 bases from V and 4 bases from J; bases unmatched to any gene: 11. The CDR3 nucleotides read TGTGCCAGTAGTAGTCCCGGGACAGGGGGGATCACCTATGGCTACACCTTC. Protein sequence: CASSSPGTGGITYGYTF.

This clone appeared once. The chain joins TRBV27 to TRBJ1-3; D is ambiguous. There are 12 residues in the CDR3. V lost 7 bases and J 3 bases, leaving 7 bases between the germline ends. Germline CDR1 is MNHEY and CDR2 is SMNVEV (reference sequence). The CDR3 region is CASIGIGNTIYF. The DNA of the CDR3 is TGTGCCAGCATCGGTATTGGAAACACCATATATTTT.

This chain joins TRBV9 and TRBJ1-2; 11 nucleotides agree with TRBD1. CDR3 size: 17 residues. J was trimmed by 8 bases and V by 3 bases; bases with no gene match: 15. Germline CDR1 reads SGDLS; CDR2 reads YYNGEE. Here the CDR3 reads CASSGGSYGQGAFGYTF. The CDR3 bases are TGTGCCAGCAGCGGAGGGAGTTACGGACAGGGGGCCTTCGGCTACACCTTC.

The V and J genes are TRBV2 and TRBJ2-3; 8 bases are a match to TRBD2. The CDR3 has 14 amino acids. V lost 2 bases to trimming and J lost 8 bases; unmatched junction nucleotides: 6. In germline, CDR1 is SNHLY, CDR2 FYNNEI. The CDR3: CASSERLAGTTQYF. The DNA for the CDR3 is TGTGCCAGCAGTGAACGGCTAGCGGGTACTACGCAGTATTTT.

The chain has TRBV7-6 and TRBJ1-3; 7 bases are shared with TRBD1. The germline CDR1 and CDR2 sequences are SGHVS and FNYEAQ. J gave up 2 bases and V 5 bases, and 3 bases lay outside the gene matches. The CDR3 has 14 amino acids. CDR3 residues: CASSEQGTGNTIYF. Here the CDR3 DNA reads TGTGCCAGCAGCGAACAGGGGACTGGAAACACCATATATTTT. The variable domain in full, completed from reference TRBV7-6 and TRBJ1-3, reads GAGVSQSPRYKVTKRGQDVALRCDPISGHVSLYWYRQALGQGPEFLTYFNYEAQQDKSGLPNDRFSAERPEGSISTLTIQRTEQRDSAMYRCASSEQGTGNTIYFGEGSWLTVV.

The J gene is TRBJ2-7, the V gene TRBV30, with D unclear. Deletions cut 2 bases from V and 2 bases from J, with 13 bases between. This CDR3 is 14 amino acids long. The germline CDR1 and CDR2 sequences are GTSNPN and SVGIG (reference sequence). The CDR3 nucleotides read TGTGCCTGGAGTCCGGGTCTAGGCGCCTACGAGCAGTACTTC. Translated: CAWSPGLGAYEQYF.